The sequence of this T cell receptor beta chain was determined in a study of cytomegalovirus exposure and HLA in healthy donors. TCRdb's table, derived via immunoSEQ multiplex PCR, lists solely in-frame clones and lacks some. The sample lists about 160,000 clones; roughly 84% were seen once. The length of the CDR3 is 14 residues. CDR1 is MDHEN, CDR2 SYDVKM, per germline. V was clipped by 1 base and J by 0 bases, with 6 bases between them. The receptor was derived from a man younger than 45 in good health and CMV-seropositive. The sample consisted of PBMCs. The chain employs TRBV28 and TRBJ1-1; no clear D gene. The CDR3 nucleotides are TGTGCCAGCAGTTTATCGGAGCTGAACACTGAAGCTTTCTTT. It yields the protein CASSLSELNTEAFF.